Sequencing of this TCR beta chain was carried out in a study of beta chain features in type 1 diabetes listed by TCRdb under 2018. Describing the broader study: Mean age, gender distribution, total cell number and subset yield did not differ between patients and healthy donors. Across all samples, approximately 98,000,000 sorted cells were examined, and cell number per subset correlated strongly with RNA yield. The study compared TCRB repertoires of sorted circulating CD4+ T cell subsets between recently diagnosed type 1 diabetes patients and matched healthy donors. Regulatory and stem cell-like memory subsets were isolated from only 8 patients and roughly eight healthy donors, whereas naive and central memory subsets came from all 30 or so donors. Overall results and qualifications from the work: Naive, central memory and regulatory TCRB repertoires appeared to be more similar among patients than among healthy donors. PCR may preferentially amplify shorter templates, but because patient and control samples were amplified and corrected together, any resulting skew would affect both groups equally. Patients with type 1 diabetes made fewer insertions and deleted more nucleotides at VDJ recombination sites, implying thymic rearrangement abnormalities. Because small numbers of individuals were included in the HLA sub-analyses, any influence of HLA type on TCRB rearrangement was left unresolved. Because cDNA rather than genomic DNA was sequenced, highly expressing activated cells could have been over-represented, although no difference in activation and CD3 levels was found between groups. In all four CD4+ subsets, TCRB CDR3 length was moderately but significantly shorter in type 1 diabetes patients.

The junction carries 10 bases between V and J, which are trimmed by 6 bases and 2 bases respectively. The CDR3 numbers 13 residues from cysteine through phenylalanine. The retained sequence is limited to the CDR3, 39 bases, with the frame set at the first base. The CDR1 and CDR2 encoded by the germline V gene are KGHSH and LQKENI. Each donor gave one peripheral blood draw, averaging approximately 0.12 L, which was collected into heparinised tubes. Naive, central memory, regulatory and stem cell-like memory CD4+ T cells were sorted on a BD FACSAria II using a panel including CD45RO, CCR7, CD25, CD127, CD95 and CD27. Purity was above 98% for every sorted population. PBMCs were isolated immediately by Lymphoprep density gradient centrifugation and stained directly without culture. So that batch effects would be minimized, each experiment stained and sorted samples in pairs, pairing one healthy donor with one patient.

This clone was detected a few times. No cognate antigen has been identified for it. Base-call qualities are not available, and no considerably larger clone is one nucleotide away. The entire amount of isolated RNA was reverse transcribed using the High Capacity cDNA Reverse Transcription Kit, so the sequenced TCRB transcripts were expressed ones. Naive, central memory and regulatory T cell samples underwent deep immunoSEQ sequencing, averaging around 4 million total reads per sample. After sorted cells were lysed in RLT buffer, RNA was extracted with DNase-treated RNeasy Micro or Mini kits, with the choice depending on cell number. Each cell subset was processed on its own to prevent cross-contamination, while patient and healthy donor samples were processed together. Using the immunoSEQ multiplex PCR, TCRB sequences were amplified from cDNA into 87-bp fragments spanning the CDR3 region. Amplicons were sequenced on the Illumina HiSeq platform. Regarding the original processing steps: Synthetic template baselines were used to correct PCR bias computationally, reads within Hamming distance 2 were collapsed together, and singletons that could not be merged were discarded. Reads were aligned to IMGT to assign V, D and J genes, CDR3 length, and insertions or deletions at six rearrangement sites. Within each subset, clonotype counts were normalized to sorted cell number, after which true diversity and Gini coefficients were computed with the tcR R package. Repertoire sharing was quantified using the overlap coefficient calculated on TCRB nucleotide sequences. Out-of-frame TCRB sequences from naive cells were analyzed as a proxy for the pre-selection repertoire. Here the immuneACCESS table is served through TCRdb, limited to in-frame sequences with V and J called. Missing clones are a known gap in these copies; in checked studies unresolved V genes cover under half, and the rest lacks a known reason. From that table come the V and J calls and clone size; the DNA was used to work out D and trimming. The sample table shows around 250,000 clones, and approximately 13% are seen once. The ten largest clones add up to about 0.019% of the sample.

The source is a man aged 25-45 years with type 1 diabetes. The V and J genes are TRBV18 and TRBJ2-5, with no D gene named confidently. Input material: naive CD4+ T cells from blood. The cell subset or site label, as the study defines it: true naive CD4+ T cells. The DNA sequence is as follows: TGTGCCAGCTCTTCCAGGCAGCAAGAGACCCAGTACTTC. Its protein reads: CASSSRQQETQYF.